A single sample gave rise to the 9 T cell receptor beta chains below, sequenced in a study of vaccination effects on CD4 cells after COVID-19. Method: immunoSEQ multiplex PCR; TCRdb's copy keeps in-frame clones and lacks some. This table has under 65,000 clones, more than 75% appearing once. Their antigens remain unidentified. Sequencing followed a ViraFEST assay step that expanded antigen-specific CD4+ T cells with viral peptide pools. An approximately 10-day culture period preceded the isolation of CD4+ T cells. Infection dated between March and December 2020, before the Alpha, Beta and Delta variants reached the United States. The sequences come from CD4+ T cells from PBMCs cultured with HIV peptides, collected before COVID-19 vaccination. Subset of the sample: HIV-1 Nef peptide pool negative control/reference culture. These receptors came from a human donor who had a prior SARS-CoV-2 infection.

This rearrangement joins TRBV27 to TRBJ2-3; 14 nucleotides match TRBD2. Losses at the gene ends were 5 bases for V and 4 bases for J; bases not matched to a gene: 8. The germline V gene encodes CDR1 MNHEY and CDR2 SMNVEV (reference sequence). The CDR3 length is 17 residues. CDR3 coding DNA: TGTGCCAGCAGTCCTTTGACTAGCGGGAGGGCGTCAGATACGCAGTATTTT. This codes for CASSPLTSGRASDTQYF.

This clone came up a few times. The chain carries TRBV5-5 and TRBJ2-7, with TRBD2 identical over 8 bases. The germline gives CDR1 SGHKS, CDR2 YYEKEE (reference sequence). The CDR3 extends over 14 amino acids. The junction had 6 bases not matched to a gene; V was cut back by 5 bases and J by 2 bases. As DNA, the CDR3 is TGTGCCAGCAGTGGGATAGCGGGACCCTACGAGCAGTACTTC. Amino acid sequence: CASSGIAGPYEQYF.

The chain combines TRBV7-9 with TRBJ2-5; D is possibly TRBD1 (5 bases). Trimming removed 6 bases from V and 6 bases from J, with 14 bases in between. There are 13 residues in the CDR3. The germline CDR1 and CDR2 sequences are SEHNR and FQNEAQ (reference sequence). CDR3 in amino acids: CASRPVDSKTQYF. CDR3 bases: TGTGCCAGCAGACCCGTCGACAGCAAGACCCAGTACTTC.

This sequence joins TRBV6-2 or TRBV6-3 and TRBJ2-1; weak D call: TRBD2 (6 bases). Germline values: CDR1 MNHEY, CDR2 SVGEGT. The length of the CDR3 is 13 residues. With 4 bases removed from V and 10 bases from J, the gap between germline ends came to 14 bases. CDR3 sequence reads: CASSLGRPGEQFF. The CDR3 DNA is TGTGCCAGCAGTTTAGGGAGGCCGGGGGAGCAGTTCTTC.

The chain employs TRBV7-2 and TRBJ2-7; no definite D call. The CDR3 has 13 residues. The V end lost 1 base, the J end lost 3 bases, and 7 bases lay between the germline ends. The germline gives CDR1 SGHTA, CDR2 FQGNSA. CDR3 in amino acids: CASSLGPLYEQYF. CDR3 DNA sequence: TGTGCCAGCAGCTTAGGTCCGCTCTACGAGCAGTACTTC.

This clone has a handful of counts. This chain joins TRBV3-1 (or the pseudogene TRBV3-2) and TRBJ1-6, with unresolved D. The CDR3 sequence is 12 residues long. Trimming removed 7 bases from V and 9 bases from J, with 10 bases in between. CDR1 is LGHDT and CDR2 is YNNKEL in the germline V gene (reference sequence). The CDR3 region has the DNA TGTGCCAGCACCACCACCAGTTCACCCCTCCACTTT. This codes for CASTTTSSPLHF.

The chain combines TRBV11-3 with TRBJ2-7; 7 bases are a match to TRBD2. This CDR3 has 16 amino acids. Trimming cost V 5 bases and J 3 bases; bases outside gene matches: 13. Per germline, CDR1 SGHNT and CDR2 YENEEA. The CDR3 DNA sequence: TGTGCCAGCAGCCACCTAGGGAGGGAGGGATACTACGAGCAGTACTTC. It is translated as CASSHLGREGYYEQYF.

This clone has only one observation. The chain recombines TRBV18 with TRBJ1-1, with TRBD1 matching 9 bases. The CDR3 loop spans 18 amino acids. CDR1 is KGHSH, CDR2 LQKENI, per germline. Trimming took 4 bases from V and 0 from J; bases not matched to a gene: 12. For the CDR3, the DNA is TGTGCCAGCTCACTGCTCGCCGGGACAGGGTTCATGAACACTGAAGCTTTCTTT. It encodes CASSLLAGTGFMNTEAFF.

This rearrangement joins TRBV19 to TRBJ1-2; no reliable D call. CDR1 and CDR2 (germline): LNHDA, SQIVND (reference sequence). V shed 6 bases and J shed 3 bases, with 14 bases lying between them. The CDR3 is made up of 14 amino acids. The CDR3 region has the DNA TGTGCCAGTAGACCGAGTTGGGGTGACTATGGCTACACCTTC. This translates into CASRPSWGDYGYTF.